This TCR beta chain is from a study of blood T cells in healthy people across ages (dated by TCRdb to about 2015). For context, the study as a whole: In model experiments, template switching captured roughly one uniquely barcoded TCR beta cDNA molecule for every two T cells. The donors were divided into four age groups: young (average around 17 years), middle-aged (about 40), aged (approximately 62) and long-lived (roughly 82). Using deep sequencing normalized with unique cDNA molecular identifiers, the study measured how TCR beta repertoire diversity changes with age. Using the same blood draw, the study looked at two additional independent replicas of 1 million unique cDNA reads for two donors, one aged 18 to 29 and the other aged 80 or older.

Libraries were made using 5' RACE. Data came from an Illumina HiSeq 2500. A second PCR of roughly 7 to 11 cycles was performed with a sample-barcoded 5' primer and a J-beta primer mix. Each TCR beta cDNA molecule received a unique molecular identifier from a template-switch 5' adaptor carrying 12 random nucleotides. At least 2.5 million CDR3-containing paired-end reads were obtained from each sample. All of the RNA was converted into first-strand cDNA using the Mint cDNA synthesis kit, with a TRBC-specific oligonucleotide serving as the primer. After uracil-DNA glycosylase treatment, a first 18-cycle PCR used universal primers M1SS and BC2_uni_R on all cDNA. Regarding the original processing steps: Normalization of each sample was performed by random selection of 1 million high-quality reads, each carrying a distinct molecular identifier. Reads with shared molecular identifiers were discarded instead of being binned into consensus sequences. CDR3 identification, clonotype clustering and error correction used MiTCR with a Q25 quality threshold and the strictest error-elimination algorithm. A nonparametric unseen species model with Euler transformation was used to estimate a lower bound on total TCR beta diversity. TCRdb redid the processing of the public reads, applying fastp at Q25 and MiXCR, and retained in-frame beta chains. A single entry per CDR3 protein holds the most common genes and DNA from its merged rows. What appears here as the V and J calls and clone size reflects TCRdb's work, not the paper's. In all, the sample holds roughly 800,000 distinct CDR3 sequences, and roughly 25% of those were seen once. Clones ranked in the top ten supply around 2.9% of the sample.

Systemically healthy Caucasian individuals from Russia, some 40 in total and aged roughly 6 to 95 years, were included as donors. Each donor gave ten milliliters of peripheral blood, collected into EDTA-treated Vacutainer tubes. Ficoll-Paque density-gradient centrifugation was used to isolate PBMCs, with at least 6 million obtained per sample. Trizol reagent was used to extract total RNA from PBMCs, with at least 6 micrograms per sample. For every donor, flow cytometry on a PBMC aliquot measured the percentage of naive CD45RAhigh/CD27high T cells. The paper as a whole reports these results and caveats: Because donor CMV infection status was unknown, age-related changes in expanded clonotypes were potentially confounded. Observed TCR beta diversity per million T cells fell roughly linearly with age, and a significant reduction was already apparent by age about 36. Since profiling was done on bulk unsorted PBMCs, naive and antigen-experienced compartments could not be conclusively compared. Total diversity estimates from one million sequenced T cells were considered lower bounds and underestimates. Compared with the aged group, the long-lived group had more naive CD4+ T cells, fewer expanded clones and increased TCR diversity, a pattern suggesting age selection. There was a strong correlation between observed TCR beta diversity and the percentage of naive T cells measured by flow cytometry.

Of note for this clonotype: No antigen is known for it. One base away there is no much larger clone; base qualities are not given.

The same sample was also studied in work on T cells of mothers and their children. The second study reports: The donors were nine systemically healthy Caucasian individuals, made up of three mothers and their six children. cDNA synthesis consumed the entire amount of extracted RNA, loaded at approximately 1.6 ug RNA in each 15 ul reaction. Sample barcodes and 2-4 random nucleotides were added via the M1S primer in the second PCR. Over 8.5 million TCR beta CDR3 reads came from each mother, compared with 3.3 million or so reads from each child. Thymic selection similarly shapes TCR recombination output in related and unrelated pairs, with minor effect from inherited differences. Normalized repertoire overlap was always slightly but never significantly higher in related than unrelated mother-child pairs. Persistent microchimeric T cell clones were not detected, at a sensitivity of about 100 clones per million clonotypes. The study used deep NGS to compare TCR beta repertoires of mothers and children, seeking features distinguishing related mother-child pairs from unrelated individuals. The mean age was around 40 +/- 4 years for the mothers and about 10 +/- 4 years for the children. After adapter ligation with NEBNext reagents, the libraries were sequenced on Illumina HiSeq 2000 with 100+100 nt paired-end reads. To avoid cross-contamination, the mother libraries and the child libraries were prepared a month apart and sequenced in separate runs. Each donor had between roughly 500,000 and 2,100,000 distinct TCR beta clonotypes identified. Naive TCR beta clonotypes were estimated from low-frequency clonotypes matched to each donor's FACS-determined naive share, without sorting.

This sequence originates from a boy aged 5-17 years in good health. The sequenced sample consisted of blood.

The CDR3 reads CASSGGCFGGELFF. The DNA reads as follows: TGTGCCAGCAGTGGGGGGTGTTTTGGCGGGGAGCTGTTTTTT. The chain is encoded by TRBV28 joined to TRBJ2-2; a tentative D match to TRBD2 spans 6 bases. V and J lose 5 bases and 7 bases, and a span of 14 bases separates them. The CDR3 numbers 14 residues from cysteine through phenylalanine. Just the 42-base CDR3 DNA is kept, in frame starting at base 1. Taken from the germline V gene, the CDR1 and CDR2 loops are MDHEN and SYDVKM.